A single sample is the source of the 4 T cell receptor beta chains below, sequenced in a study of regulatory T cells in long-lasting Graves disease. Libraries of TCR beta came from iRepertoire HTBI primers plus Arm-PCR of CDR3 regions. TCRdb ran MiXCR on the multiplex PCR reads and lists one entry per CDR3 protein. The sample has some 250,000 distinct CDR3 sequences, about 18% seen once. Described time point: newly diagnosed GD, antithyroid drugs for less than 3 months. RNA extracted from PBMCs served as the sequencing template. Sequenced here: peripheral blood mononuclear cells (PBMCs), sampled at new diagnosis, from a patient treated with antithyroid drugs. These receptors were collected from a female donor with Graves disease.

This clonotype has a count of ten or more. V and J are TRBV11-2 and TRBJ1-5; 7 positions agree with TRBD1. The length of the CDR3 is 14 residues. The germline gives CDR1 SGHAT, CDR2 FQNNGV. Unmatched junction bases numbered 9, after V lost 5 bases and J lost 8 bases. The CDR3 DNA reads TGTGCCAGCAGCACCCGACAGGGAACGGAGCCCCAGCATTTT. Protein sequence: CASSTRQGTEPQHF.

V usage is TRBV11-2 and J usage is TRBJ1-2; TRBD1 matches at 9 bases. The V segment lost 3 bases and the J segment 3 bases; nucleotides outside the gene matches: 11. The CDR3 runs to 17 residues. The V gene's germline CDR1 is SGHAT and CDR2 FQNNGV. The CDR3 sequence: CASSFLGTGIFHYGYTF. The CDR3 nucleotides read TGTGCCAGCAGCTTTCTCGGGACAGGGATTTTCCACTATGGCTACACCTTC.

This clonotype was counted at least ten times. The rearrangement joins TRBV6-2 or TRBV6-3 to TRBJ2-3; maybe TRBD2 (5 bases). V was clipped by 5 bases and J by 2 bases, with 8 bases between them. The CDR3 sequence is 13 residues long. The V gene's germline CDR1 is MNHEY and CDR2 SVGEGT. The CDR3 is CASSEDYTDTQYF. The CDR3 nucleotides are TGTGCCAGCAGTGAAGACTACACAGATACGCAGTATTTT.

Worth noting for this clonotype: This is likely an artifact of a read error, given a far larger clone one base away. This chain connects TRBV27 to TRBJ1-1; tentatively, D is TRBD1 (5 bases). V was pared by 5 bases and J by 3 bases, with 13 bases between. This CDR3 contains 14 residues. Germline V gives CDR1 MNHEY, CDR2 SMNVEV (reference sequence). CDR3 region: CASSDNGGDTEAFF. The CDR3 DNA sequence: TGTGCCAGCAGTGATAATGGGGGGGACACTGAAGCTTTCTTT.